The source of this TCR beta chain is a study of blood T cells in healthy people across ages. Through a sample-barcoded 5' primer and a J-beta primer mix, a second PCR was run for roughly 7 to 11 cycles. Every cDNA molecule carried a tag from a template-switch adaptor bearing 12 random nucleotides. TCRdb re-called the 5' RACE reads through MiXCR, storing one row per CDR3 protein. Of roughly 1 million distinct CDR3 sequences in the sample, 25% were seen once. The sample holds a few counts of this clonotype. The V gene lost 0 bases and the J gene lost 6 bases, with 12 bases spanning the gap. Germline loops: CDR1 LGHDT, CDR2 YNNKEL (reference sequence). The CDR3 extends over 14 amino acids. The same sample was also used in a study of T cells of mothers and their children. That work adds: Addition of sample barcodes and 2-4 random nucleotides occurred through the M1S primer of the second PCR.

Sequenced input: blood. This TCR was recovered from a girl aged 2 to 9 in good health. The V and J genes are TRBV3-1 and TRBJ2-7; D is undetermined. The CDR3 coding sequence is TGTGCCAGCAGCCAAGACATGGGGATTCCCGAGCAGTACTTC. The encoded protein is CASSQDMGIPEQYF.